This section outlines one T cell receptor (beta chain) sequence together with its context. The antigen is unknown. The sample is drawn from a study of CD8+ T cells in alopecia areata. For the study at large: Oral tofacitinib, 5 to 10 mg twice daily, was given in an open-label trial.

The V gene lost 5 bases and the J gene lost 5 bases, with 15 bases spanning the gap. Germline V lookup: CDR1 SGHTA, CDR2 FQGNSA. The CDR3 has 14 residues. Study results and caveats: Higher clonality than in normal scalp was seen in lesional scalp, especially alopecia totalis/universalis.

Sequencing templates came from extracted RNA that was reverse transcribed into cDNA. The repertoire was sequenced with immunoSEQ multiplex PCR; TCRdb's copy has only in-frame clones and lacks some. The table lists more than 200,000 clones, roughly 69% of them singletons. It was from alopecia areata patients that lesional scalp punch biopsies and peripheral blood were collected. This chain joins TRBV7-2 and TRBJ2-5; D is unclear. The sequence came from a human donor with alopecia areata. Source: CD4+ T cells sorted from blood, taken at week 0. The CDR3 DNA reads TGTGCCAGCAGCCAAGGCCCCCTCGAGGAGACCCAGTACTTC. Translating it yields CASSQGPLEETQYF.